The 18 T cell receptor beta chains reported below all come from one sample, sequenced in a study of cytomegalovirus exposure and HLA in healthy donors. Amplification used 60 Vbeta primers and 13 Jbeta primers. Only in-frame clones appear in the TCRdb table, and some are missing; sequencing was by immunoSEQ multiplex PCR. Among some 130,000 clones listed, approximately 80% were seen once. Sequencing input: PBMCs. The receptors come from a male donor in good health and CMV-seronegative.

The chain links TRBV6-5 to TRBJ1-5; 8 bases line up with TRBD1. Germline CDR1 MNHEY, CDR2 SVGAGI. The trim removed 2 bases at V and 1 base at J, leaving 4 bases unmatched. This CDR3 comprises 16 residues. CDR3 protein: CASSYARTGSNQPQHF. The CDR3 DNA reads TGTGCCAGCAGTTACGCGAGGACAGGGAGCAATCAGCCCCAGCATTTT.

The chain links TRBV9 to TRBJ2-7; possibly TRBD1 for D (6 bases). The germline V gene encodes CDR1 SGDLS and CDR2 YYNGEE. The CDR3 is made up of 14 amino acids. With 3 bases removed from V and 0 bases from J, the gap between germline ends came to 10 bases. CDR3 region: CASSAGDISYEQYF. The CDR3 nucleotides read TGTGCCAGCAGCGCAGGGGACATCTCCTACGAGCAGTACTTC.

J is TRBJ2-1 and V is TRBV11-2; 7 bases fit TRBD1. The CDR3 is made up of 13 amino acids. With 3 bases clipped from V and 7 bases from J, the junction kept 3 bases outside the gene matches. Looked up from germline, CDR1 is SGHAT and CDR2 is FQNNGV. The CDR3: CASSLAQGNEQFF. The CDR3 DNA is TGTGCCAGCAGCTTGGCACAGGGGAATGAGCAGTTCTTC.

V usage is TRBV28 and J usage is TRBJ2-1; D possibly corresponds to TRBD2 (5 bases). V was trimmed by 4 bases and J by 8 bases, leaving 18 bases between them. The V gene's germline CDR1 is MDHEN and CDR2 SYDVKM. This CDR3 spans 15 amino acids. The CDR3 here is CASSSTSRLAHEQFF. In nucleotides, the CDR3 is TGTGCCAGCAGTTCAACTAGTCGCCTAGCTCATGAGCAGTTCTTC.

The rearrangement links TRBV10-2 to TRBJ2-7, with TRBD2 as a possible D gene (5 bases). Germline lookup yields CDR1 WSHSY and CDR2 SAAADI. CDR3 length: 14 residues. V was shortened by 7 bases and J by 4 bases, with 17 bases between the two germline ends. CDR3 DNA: TGCGCCAGCAATACTAGGGTCCTCAGTTACGAGCAGTACTTC. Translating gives CASNTRVLSYEQYF.

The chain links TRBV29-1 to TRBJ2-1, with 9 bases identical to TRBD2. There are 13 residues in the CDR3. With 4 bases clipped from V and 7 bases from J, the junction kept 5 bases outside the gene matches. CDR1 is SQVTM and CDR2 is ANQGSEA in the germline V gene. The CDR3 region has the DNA TGCAGCGTTGCATGGGGACTAGCTAATGAGCAGTTCTTC. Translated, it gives CSVAWGLANEQFF.

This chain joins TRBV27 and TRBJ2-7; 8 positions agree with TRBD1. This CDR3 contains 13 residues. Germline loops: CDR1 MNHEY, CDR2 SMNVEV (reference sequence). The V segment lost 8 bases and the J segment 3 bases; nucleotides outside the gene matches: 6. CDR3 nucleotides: TGTGCCAGCGGCCCCGGGACAGGCTACGAGCAGTACTTC. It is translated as CASGPGTGYEQYF.

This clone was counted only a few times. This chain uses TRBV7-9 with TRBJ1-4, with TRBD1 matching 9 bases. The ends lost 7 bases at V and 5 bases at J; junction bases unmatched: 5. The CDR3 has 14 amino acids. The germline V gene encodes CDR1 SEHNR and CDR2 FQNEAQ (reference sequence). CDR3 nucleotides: TGTGCCAGCACCCCGACAGGGGGGAATGAAAAACTGTTTTTT. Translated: CASTPTGGNEKLFF.

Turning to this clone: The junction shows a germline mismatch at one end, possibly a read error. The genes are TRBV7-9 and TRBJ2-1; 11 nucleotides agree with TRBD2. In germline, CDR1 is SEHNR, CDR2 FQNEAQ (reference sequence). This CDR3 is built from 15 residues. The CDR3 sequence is CSSSILAGGLNEQFF. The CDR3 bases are TGTTCCAGCAGCATTCTAGCGGGGGGTCTCAATGAGCAGTTCTTC.

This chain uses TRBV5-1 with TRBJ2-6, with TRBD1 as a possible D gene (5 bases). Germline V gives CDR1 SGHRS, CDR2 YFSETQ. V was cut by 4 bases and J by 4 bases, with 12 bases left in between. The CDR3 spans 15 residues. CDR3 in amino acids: CASSVGVNGANVLTF. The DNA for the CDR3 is TGCGCCAGCAGCGTAGGGGTAAACGGGGCCAACGTCCTGACTTTC.

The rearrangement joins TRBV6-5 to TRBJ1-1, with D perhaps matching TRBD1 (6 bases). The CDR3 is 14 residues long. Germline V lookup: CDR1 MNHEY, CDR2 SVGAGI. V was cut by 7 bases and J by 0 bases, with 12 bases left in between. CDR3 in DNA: TGTGCCAGCAAATCAGGGGAGTTGAACACTGAAGCTTTCTTT. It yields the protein CASKSGELNTEAFF.

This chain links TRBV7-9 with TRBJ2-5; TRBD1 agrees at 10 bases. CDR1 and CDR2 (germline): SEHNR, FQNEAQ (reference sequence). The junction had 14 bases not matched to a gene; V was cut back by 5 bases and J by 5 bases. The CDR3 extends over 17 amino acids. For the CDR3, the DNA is TGTGCCAGCAGCCGACCAGTGCGACAGGGGGCCGGGGAGACCCAGTACTTC. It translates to CASSRPVRQGAGETQYF. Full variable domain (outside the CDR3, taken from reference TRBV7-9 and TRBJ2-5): DTGVSQNPRHKITKRGQNVTFRCDPISEHNRLYWYRQTLGQGPEFLTYFQNEAQLEKSRLLSDRFSAERPKGSFSTLEIQRTEQGDSAMYLCASSRPVRQGAGETQYFGPGTRLLVL.

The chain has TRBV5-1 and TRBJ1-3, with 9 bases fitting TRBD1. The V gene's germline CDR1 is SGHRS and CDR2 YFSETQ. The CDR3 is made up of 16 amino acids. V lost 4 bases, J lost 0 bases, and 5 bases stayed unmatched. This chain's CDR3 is CASSARQGGSGNTIYF. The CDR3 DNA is TGCGCCAGCAGCGCTCGACAGGGGGGCTCTGGAAACACCATATATTTT.

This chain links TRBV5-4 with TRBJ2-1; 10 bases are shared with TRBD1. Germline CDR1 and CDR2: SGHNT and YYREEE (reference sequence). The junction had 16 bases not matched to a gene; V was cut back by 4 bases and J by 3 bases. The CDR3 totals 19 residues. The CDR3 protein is CASSGPGQGSEEYYNEQFF. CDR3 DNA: TGTGCCAGCAGCGGCCCGGGACAGGGGTCGGAAGAATACTACAATGAGCAGTTCTTC.

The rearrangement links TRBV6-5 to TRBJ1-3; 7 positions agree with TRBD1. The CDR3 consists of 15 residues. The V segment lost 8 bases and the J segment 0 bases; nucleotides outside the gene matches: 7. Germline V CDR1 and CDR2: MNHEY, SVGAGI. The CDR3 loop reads CASGPDRFSGNTIYF. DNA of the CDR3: TGTGCCAGCGGACCGGACAGGTTCTCTGGAAACACCATATATTTT.

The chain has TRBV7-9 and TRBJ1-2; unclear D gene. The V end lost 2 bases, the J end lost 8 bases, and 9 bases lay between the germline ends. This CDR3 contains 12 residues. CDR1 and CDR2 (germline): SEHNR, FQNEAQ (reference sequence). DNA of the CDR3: TGTGCCAGCAGCTTATCGTCCCGGGGCTACACCTTC. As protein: CASSLSSRGYTF.

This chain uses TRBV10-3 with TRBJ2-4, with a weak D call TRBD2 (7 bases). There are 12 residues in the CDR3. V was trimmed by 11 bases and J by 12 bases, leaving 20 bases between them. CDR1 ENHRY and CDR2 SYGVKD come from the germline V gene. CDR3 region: CAVGGRENDQYF. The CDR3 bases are TGTGCCGTAGGGGGGCGGGAGAACGATCAGTACTTC.

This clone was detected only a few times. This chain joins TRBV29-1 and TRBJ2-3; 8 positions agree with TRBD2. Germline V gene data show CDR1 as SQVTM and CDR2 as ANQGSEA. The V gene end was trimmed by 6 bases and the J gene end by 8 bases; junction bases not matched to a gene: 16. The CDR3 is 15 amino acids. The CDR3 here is CSVRASGGTRSTQYF. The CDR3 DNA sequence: TGCAGCGTCCGGGCGAGCGGGGGAACCCGGAGTACGCAGTATTTT.